This T cell receptor (beta chain) appears in the sequencing data of a study of OX40 agonist ivuxolimab in advanced cancers. Study-wide background: Ivuxolimab was administered intravenously to patients at 0.01 to 10 mg/kg every 2 weeks. Prior anti-PD-1, anti-PD-L1 or anti-CTLA-4 therapy did not bar entry, and roughly 40% had some. The dose-escalation cohort had hepatocellular carcinoma, melanoma, renal cell or head and neck cancer.

Assay used: immunoSEQ multiplex PCR; TCRdb lists only in-frame clones, some missing. The sample contains tens of thousands of clones, roughly 90% of which appear only once. Study-wide results and limits: Partly responding patients at 0.1-3.0 mg/kg showed some of the smallest clonal expansion.

With regard to this clone: As yet, its antigen is unknown.

This CDR3 region has 14 residues. Per the germline V gene, CDR1 is LGHNA and CDR2 is YSLEER. V lost 1 base to trimming and J lost 3 bases, with 10 bases between them. The chain couples TRBV4-3 to TRBJ2-7; unclear D gene. Here the sequenced sample was CD4+ or CD8+ T cells sorted from blood, taken in a trial of the OX40 agonist ivuxolimab. The TCR originated in an adult with an advanced solid tumor such as melanoma, head and neck, liver or kidney cancer. The CDR3 loop is CASSQGTDGYEQYF. CDR3 DNA: TGCGCCAGCAGCCAAGGGACCGACGGCTACGAGCAGTACTTC.